These 18 T cell receptor beta chains were sequenced from one sample in a study of blood T cell repertoires in COVID-19. Method: immunoSEQ multiplex PCR; TCRdb's copy keeps in-frame clones and lacks some. The repertoire has nearly 90,000 clones, roughly 70% of them found once; the top ten carry 13% to 15%. The source material was peripheral blood. The receptors originated from a woman older than 75 with acute or convalescent COVID-19.

The chain combines TRBV7-6 with TRBJ1-6; unclear D gene. The CDR3 loop spans 18 amino acids. In germline, CDR1 is SGHVS, CDR2 FNYEAQ. V lost 5 bases to trimming and J lost 0 bases, with 17 bases between them. CDR3 region: CASSKLAPGSSYNSPLHF. DNA of the CDR3: TGTGCCAGCAGCAAATTAGCCCCGGGAAGCTCCTATAATTCACCCCTCCACTTT.

In this sample, this clone turned up a few times. V gene TRBV19 combines with J gene TRBJ1-5; D call uncertain. Germline loops: CDR1 LNHDA, CDR2 SQIVND (reference sequence). V lost 2 bases to trimming and J lost 6 bases, with 5 bases between them. The CDR3 spans 12 residues. CDR3 nucleotide sequence: TGTGCCAGTAGTATACAGGCTCAGCCCCAGCATTTT. Translating gives CASSIQAQPQHF.

V is TRBV18 and J is TRBJ2-7; TRBD1 is a possible D gene (5 bases). Germline assignment: CDR1 KGHSH and CDR2 LQKENI. The CDR3 loop spans 13 amino acids. Trimming stripped 3 bases from V and 2 bases from J, with 8 bases between. CDR3: CASSPTGTYEQYF. The CDR3 DNA reads TGTGCCAGCTCACCTACAGGCACCTACGAGCAGTACTTC.

The CDR3 nucleotides read TGTGCCAGCAGCCACCGAGGGACAGGGGTTAATCACTTT. The encoded protein is CASSHRGTGVNHF. This rearrangement joins TRBV3-1 (or the pseudogene TRBV3-2) to TRBJ1-6, with 10 positions matching TRBD1. V trimming: 3 bases; J trimming: 19 bases; junction bases outside the gene matches: 9. In germline, CDR1 is LGHDT, CDR2 YNNKEL (reference sequence). There are 13 residues in the CDR3.

V is TRBV3-1 (or the pseudogene TRBV3-2) and J is TRBJ2-1, with a tentative D call TRBD2 (6 bases). Trimming took 4 bases from V and 8 from J, leaving 9 bases between them. Germline V gene sequence: CDR1 LGHDT, CDR2 YNNKEL (reference sequence). CDR3 size: 12 residues. This CDR3 is CASSPWGDEQFF. In DNA, the CDR3 is TGTGCCAGCAGCCCGTGGGGGGATGAGCAGTTCTTC.

The chain has TRBV28 and TRBJ1-2; 10 bases agree with TRBD1. CDR3 length: 15 amino acids. V shed 5 bases, J shed 6 bases, and the junction held 9 bases outside the gene matches. CDR1 is MDHEN, CDR2 SYDVKM, per germline. CDR3 bases: TGTGCCAGCAGTGTCGGGACAGGGGTTCGTGATGGCTACACCTTC. Translated: CASSVGTGVRDGYTF.

This chain uses TRBV7-2 with TRBJ1-1; 7 bases align to TRBD1. The V segment lost 4 bases and the J segment 4 bases; nucleotides outside the gene matches: 6. Germline V gene data show CDR1 as SGHTA and CDR2 as FQGNSA. The CDR3 extends over 14 amino acids. The CDR3 region has the DNA TGTGCCAGCAGCTCCTCACAGGGGTCCACTGAAGCTTTCTTT. Translated, it gives CASSSSQGSTEAFF. The full variable domain, its missing parts supplied by reference TRBV7-2 and TRBJ1-1, is GAGVSQSPSNKVTEKGKDVELRCDPISGHTALYWYRQSLGQGLEFLIYFQGNSAPDKSGLPSDRFSAERTGGSVSTLTIQRTQQEDSAVYLCASSSSQGSTEAFFGQGTRLTVV.

The V call is TRBV2, the J call TRBJ1-1; 9 nucleotides agree with TRBD1. The junction had 3 bases not matched to a gene; V was cut back by 2 bases and J by 2 bases. Germline V gene data show CDR1 as SNHLY and CDR2 as FYNNEI. This CDR3 has 15 amino acids. CDR3 region: CASSERDRVNTEAFF. In DNA, the CDR3 is TGTGCCAGCAGTGAAAGGGACAGGGTCAACACTGAAGCTTTCTTT.

The chain has TRBV6-2 or TRBV6-3 and TRBJ2-1, with 10 positions matching TRBD1. This CDR3 comprises 16 residues. The germline CDR1 and CDR2 sequences are MNHEY and SVGEGT. The junction had 4 bases not matched to a gene; V was cut back by 0 bases and J by 5 bases. CDR3 in amino acids: CASSYSAGTGDNEQFF. As DNA, the CDR3 is TGTGCCAGCAGTTACTCTGCCGGGACAGGGGACAATGAGCAGTTCTTC.

V and J are TRBV10-3 and TRBJ1-1, with 7 bases matching TRBD1. This CDR3 has 13 residues. CDR1 and CDR2 from the germline V gene are ENHRY and SYGVKD. The V and J ends lost 6 bases and 5 bases, in that order; junction bases with no gene match: 6. The DNA for the CDR3 is TGTGCCATCAGAGACAGGGCAGGGACTGAAGCTTTCTTT. Translation: CAIRDRAGTEAFF.

This chain connects TRBV30 to TRBJ1-1, with a weak D call TRBD1 (6 bases). V lost 5 bases and J 9 bases, leaving 16 bases between the germline ends. The germline V gene has CDR1 GTSNPN and CDR2 SVGIG (reference sequence). The CDR3 consists of 12 residues. The DNA of the CDR3 is TGTGCCTGGGGGGGCGTTAGGCATAAAGCTTTCTTT. It codes for CAWGGVRHKAFF.

The chain carries TRBV11-2 and TRBJ2-4, with 10 bases aligning to TRBD1. The CDR3 has 17 amino acids. Trimming took 5 bases from V and 2 from J; bases not matched to a gene: 9. Germline loops: CDR1 SGHAT, CDR2 FQNNGV. The DNA of the CDR3 is TGTGCCAGCAGCGAGGGACAGGGGATGTTGTCCAAAAACATTCAGTACTTC. It specifies CASSEGQGMLSKNIQYF. Full variable domain (missing parts from reference TRBV11-2 and TRBJ2-4): EAGVAQSPRYKIIEKRQSVAFWCNPISGHATLYWYQQILGQGPKLLIQFQNNGVVDDSQLPKDRFSAERLKGVDSTLKIQPAKLEDSAVYLCASSEGQGMLSKNIQYFGAGTRLSVL.

This chain uses TRBV19 with TRBJ1-1; 8 positions match TRBD1. The CDR3 contains 15 residues. J was trimmed by 4 bases and V by 7 bases; bases with no gene match: 11. Germline V gene data show CDR1 as LNHDA and CDR2 as SQIVND (reference sequence). CDR3 sequence (DNA): TGTGCCAGTAACCAGGACAGGGTTGTGGGCACTGAAGCTTTCTTT. This sequence encodes CASNQDRVVGTEAFF.

This clone was counted at least ten times. V and J are TRBV4-1 and TRBJ1-2; 7 bases match TRBD1. V lost 0 bases to trimming and J lost 2 bases; unmatched junction nucleotides: 6. Germline V gives CDR1 MGHRA, CDR2 YSYEKL. This CDR3 is 16 amino acids long. CDR3 residues: CASSQEGWGQNYGYTF. The DNA of the CDR3 is TGCGCCAGCAGCCAAGAGGGCTGGGGACAGAACTATGGCTACACCTTC.

The chain couples TRBV6-1 to TRBJ1-2, with 7 positions matching TRBD1. The germline V gene has CDR1 MNHNS and CDR2 SASEGT. The CDR3 covers 15 residues. V lost 3 bases and J lost 4; bases outside the gene matches: 8. CDR3 sequence reads: CASSDGGTASYGYTF. The CDR3 region has the DNA TGTGCCAGCAGTGATGGAGGGACAGCCAGCTATGGCTACACCTTC.

This clone was counted a few times. CDR3 amino acids: CASSLTRPETQYF. The CDR3 bases are TGTGCCAGCAGTCTGACTAGGCCAGAGACCCAGTACTTC. V usage is TRBV12-3 or TRBV12-4 and J usage is TRBJ2-5, with a weak D call TRBD2 (6 bases). The V gene lost 5 bases and the J gene lost 4 bases, with 11 bases spanning the gap. The CDR3 has 13 residues.

The gene calls are TRBV5-1 and TRBJ2-3; the D gene is possibly TRBD2 (6 bases). This CDR3 spans 17 amino acids. Germline V CDR1 and CDR2: SGHRS, YFSETQ. V was shortened by 0 bases and J by 1 base, with 15 bases between the two germline ends. The CDR3 region has the DNA TGCGCCAGCAGCTTGGGCGCACGGCGGGGTGGCACAGATACGCAGTATTTT. As protein: CASSLGARRGGTDTQYF. The variable domain in full, with the rest retrieved from reference TRBV5-1 and TRBJ2-3, is KAGVTQTPRYLIKTRGQQVTLSCSPISGHRSVSWYQQTPGQGLQFLFEYFSETQRNKGNFPGRFSGRQFSNSRSEMNVSTLELGDSALYLCASSLGARRGGTDTQYFGPGTRLTVL.

J is TRBJ2-1 and V is TRBV6-2 or TRBV6-3, with TRBD1 matching 8 bases. Germline-derived CDR1 and CDR2 are MNHEY and SVGEGT. CDR3 size: 15 residues. Trimming cost V 2 bases and J 5 bases; bases outside gene matches: 5. As DNA, the CDR3 is TGTGCCAGCAGTTACGGGACAGGAGGTGACAATGAGCAGTTCTTC. It yields the protein CASSYGTGGDNEQFF.